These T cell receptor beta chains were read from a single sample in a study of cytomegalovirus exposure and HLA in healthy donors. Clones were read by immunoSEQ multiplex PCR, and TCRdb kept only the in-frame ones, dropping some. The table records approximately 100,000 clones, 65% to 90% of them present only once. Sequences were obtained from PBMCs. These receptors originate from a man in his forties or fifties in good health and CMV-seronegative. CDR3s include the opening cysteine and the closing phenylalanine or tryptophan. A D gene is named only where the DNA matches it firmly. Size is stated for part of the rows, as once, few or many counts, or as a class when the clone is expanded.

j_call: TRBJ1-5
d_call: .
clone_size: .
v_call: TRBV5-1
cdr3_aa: CASSLSVSDGVNQPQHF
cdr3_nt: TGCGCCAGCAGCTTGTCAGTATCCGACGGAGTGAATCAGCCCCAGCATTTT

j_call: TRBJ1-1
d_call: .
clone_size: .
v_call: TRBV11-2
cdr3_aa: CASSLAGLNTEAFF
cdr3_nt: TGTGCCAGCAGCTTAGCCGGGTTGAACACTGAAGCTTTCTTT

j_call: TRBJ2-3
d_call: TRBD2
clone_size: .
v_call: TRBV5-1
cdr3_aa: CASSSGAGGRDTQYF
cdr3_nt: TGCGCCAGCAGCTCAGGAGCGGGGGGGCGGGATACGCAGTATTTT

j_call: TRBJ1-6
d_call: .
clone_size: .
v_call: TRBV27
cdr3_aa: CASSSRQDSTYNSPLHF
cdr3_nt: TGTGCCAGCAGTTCGCGACAGGACTCTACTTATAATTCACCCCTCCACTTT

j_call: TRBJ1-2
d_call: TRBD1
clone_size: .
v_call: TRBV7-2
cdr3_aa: CASRGGLNYGYTF
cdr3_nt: TGTGCCAGCAGAGGGGGCCTTAACTATGGCTACACCTTC

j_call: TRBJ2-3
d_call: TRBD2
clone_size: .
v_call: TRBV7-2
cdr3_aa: CASSQTSGGASDTQYF
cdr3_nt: TGTGCCAGCAGCCAAACTAGCGGGGGGGCCTCAGATACGCAGTATTTT

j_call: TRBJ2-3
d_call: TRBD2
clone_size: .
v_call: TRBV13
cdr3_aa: CASSFSGGYLTDTQYF
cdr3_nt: TGTGCCAGCAGCTTCAGCGGGGGGTACCTCACAGATACGCAGTATTTT

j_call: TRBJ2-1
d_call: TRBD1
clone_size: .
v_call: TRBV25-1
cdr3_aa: CASTPRTGGDYNEQFF
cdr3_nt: TGTGCCAGCACACCGCGGACAGGTGGGGATTACAATGAGCAGTTCTTC

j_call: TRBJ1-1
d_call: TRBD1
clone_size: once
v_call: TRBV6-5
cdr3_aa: CASSYKGQGNTEAFF
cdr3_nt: TGTGCCAGCAGTTACAAAGGACAGGGGAACACTGAAGCTTTCTTT

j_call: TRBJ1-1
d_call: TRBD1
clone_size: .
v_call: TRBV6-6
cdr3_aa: CASSMDRGLNTEAFF
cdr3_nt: TGTGCCAGCAGTATGGACAGGGGGTTGAACACTGAAGCTTTCTTT

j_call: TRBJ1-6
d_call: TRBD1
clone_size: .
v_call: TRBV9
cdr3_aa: CASSSSGTDNSPLHF
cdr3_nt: TGTGCCAGCAGCTCATCCGGGACAGATAATTCACCCCTCCACTTT

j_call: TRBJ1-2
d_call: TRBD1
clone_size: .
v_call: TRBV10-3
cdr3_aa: CATQQGAGYGYTF
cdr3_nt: TGTGCCACCCAACAGGGGGCGGGCTATGGCTACACCTTC

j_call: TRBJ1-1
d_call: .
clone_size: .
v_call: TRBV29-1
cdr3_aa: CSVGTLNTEAFF
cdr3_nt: TGCAGCGTTGGCACTTTGAACACTGAAGCTTTCTTT

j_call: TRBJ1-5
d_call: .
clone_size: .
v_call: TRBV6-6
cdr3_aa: CASNGVSNQPQHF
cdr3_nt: TGTGCCAGCAACGGGGTGAGCAATCAGCCCCAGCATTTT

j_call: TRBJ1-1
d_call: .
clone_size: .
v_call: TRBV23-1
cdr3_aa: CASSARRMNTEAFF
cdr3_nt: TGCGCCAGCAGTGCTAGGAGAATGAACACTGAAGCTTTCTTT

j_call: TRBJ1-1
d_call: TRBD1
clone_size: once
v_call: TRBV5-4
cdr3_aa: CASAFGGQGVTEAFF
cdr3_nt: TGTGCCAGCGCCTTTGGGGGACAGGGGGTAACTGAAGCTTTCTTT

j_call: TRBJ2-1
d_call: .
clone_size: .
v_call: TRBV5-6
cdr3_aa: CASSFGHRVDEQFF
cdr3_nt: TGTGCCAGCAGCTTCGGACACCGAGTCGATGAGCAGTTCTTC

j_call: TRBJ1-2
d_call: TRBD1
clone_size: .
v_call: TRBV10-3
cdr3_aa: CAIGTGGVQGNYGYTF
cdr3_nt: TGTGCCATCGGGACAGGGGGTGTCCAGGGGAACTATGGCTACACCTTC

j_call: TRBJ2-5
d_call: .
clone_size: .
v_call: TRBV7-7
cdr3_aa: CASSPAPQETQYF
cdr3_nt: TGTGCTAGCAGCCCCGCGCCCCAAGAGACCCAGTACTTC

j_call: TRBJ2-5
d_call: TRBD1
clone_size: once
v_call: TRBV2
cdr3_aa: CASRMGTGWQETQYF
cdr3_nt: TGTGCCAGCAGGATGGGGACAGGCTGGCAAGAGACCCAGTACTTC

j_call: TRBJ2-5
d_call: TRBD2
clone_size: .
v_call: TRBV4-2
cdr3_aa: CASSQVSAGEQETQYF
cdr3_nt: TGTGCCAGCAGCCAAGTTTCAGCGGGGGAACAAGAGACCCAGTACTTC

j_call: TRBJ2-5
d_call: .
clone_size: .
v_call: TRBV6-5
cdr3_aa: CASSRDSLQGETQYF
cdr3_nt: TGTGCCAGCAGTAGGGACTCCCTCCAAGGAGAGACCCAGTACTTC